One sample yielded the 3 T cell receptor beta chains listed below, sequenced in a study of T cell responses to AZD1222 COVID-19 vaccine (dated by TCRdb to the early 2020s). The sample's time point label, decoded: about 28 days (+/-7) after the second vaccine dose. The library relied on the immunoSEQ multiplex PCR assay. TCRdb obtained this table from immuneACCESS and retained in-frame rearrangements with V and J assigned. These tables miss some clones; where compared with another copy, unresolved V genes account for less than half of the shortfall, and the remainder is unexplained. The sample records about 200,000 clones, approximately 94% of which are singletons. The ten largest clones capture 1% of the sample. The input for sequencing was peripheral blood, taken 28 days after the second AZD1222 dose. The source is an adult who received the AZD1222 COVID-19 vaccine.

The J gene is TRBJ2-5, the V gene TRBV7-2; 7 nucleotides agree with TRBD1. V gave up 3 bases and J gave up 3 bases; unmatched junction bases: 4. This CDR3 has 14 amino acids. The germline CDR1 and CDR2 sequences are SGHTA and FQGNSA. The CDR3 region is CASSFPGTEETQYF. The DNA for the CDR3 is TGTGCCAGCAGCTTCCCCGGGACAGAAGAGACCCAGTACTTC. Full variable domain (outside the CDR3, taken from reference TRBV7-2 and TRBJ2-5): GAGVSQSPSNKVTEKGKDVELRCDPISGHTALYWYRQSLGQGLEFLIYFQGNSAPDKSGLPSDRFSAERTGGSVSTLTIQRTQQEDSAVYLCASSFPGTEETQYFGPGTRLLVL.

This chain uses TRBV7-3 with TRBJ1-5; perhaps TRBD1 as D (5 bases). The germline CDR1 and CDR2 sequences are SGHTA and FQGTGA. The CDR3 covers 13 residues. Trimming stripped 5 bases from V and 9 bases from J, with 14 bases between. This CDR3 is CASSRDSMGPQHF. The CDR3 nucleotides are TGTGCCAGCAGCCGGGACTCTATGGGGCCCCAGCATTTT.

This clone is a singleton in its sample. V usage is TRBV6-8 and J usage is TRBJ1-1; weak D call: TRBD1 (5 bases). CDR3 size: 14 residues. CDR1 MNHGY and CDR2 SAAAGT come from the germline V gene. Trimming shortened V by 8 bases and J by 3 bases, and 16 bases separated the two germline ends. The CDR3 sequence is CASHWEGGDTEAFF. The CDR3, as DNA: TGTGCCAGCCATTGGGAGGGAGGGGACACTGAAGCTTTCTTT.